This is a list of T cell receptor beta chains from one sample in a study of blood T cell repertoires in COVID-19. The method was immunoSEQ multiplex PCR; TCRdb's version includes in-frame clones alone and lacks a portion of them. The sample contains more than 200,000 clones, about 90% of which appear only once. The sequencing sample was made of peripheral blood. These receptors originate from a man between 18 and 35 years old with active or convalescent COVID-19. CDR3s include the opening cysteine and the closing phenylalanine or tryptophan. The D gene is left open where the match is weak. Where a row states a size, it is once, few, many or the class of an expanded clone; other rows omit it.

V	D	size	J	DNA	CDR3
TRBV23-1	TRBD1	-	TRBJ1-5	TGCGCCAGCAGTCATTTCAAGGGACAGGGATCCCAGAGAATATATCAGCCCCAGCATTTT	CASSHFKGQGSQRIYQPQHF
TRBV6-5	TRBD1	-	TRBJ2-5	TGTGCCAGCAGCGGACAGGCCCAAGAGACCCAGTACTTC	CASSGQAQETQYF
TRBV7-3	TRBD1	-	TRBJ2-2	TGTGCCAGCAGGGGACAGGGAAACACCGGGGAGCTGTTTTTT	CASRGQGNTGELFF
TRBV19	TRBD2	-	TRBJ2-2	TGTGCCAGTAGTAAACTAGCGGGGGGGAACACCGGGGAGCTGTTTTTT	CASSKLAGGNTGELFF
TRBV27	TRBD1	-	TRBJ2-7	TGTGCCAGCAGTTGGGGACAGGGAGGCTCCTACGAGCAGTACTTC	CASSWGQGGSYEQYF
TRBV25-1	-	once	TRBJ2-1	TGTGCCAGCAGTGGCCTAAACAGGGTCAATGAGCAGTTCTTC	CASSGLNRVNEQFF
TRBV5-1	-	-	TRBJ2-7	TGCGCCAGCAGCTTGGTACAGGGCTCCTACGAGCAGTACTTC	CASSLVQGSYEQYF
TRBV10-2	TRBD2	-	TRBJ2-1	TGCGCCAGCCTAGGACTAGCCCGCGAGCAGTTCTTC	CASLGLAREQFF
TRBV5-5	TRBD1	-	TRBJ1-2	TGTGCCAGCAGTCACAGGCGGGACAGGGGTCGGTATGGCTACACCTTC	CASSHRRDRGRYGYTF
TRBV19	-	-	TRBJ2-1	TGTGCCAGTAGTATCCAGGGATCAAGCTCCTACAATGAGCAGTTCTTC	CASSIQGSSSYNEQFF
TRBV30	-	-	TRBJ1-1	TGTGCCTGGAGTTATTCCGGGACACTCTTAGAAGCTTTCTTT	CAWSYSGTLLEAFF
TRBV3-1/TRBV3-2	-	-	TRBJ1-1	TGTGCCAGCAGCCAAGGGAGGTGGGACACTGAAGCTTTCTTT	CASSQGRWDTEAFF
TRBV6-1	-	-	TRBJ2-7	TGTGCCAGCAGTGATTGGGGCAGCTCCTACGAGCAGTACTTC	CASSDWGSSYEQYF
TRBV9	-	-	TRBJ1-1	TGTGCCAGCAGCGTAGATAGCGTTCGGACTGAAGCTTTCTTT	CASSVDSVRTEAFF
TRBV14	-	-	TRBJ2-3	TGTGCCAGCAGCCAGGGCCCGCCAGATACGCAGTATTTT	CASSQGPPDTQYF
TRBV19	-	-	TRBJ2-5	TGTGCCAGTAGGAGAACGTTGAGTTATGGACAGCAAGAGACCCAGTACTTC	CASRRTLSYGQQETQYF
TRBV28	-	once	TRBJ1-2	TGTGCCAGCAGCTTACAGAACTATGGCTACACCTTC	CASSLQNYGYTF
TRBV5-1	-	-	TRBJ2-5	TGCGCCAGCAGCTTGGGCTTCGCGGAAGAGACCCAGTACTTC	CASSLGFAEETQYF
TRBV27	-	-	TRBJ2-7	TGTGCCAGCAGTTTGGGCGGGACCTACGAGCAGTACTTC	CASSLGGTYEQYF
TRBV5-6	TRBD1	-	TRBJ1-4	TGTGCCAGCAGCTTGGCGGGGACAGCTAATGAAAAACTGTTTTTT	CASSLAGTANEKLFF
TRBV5-4	TRBD2	once	TRBJ2-5	TGTGCCAGCAGCGCACGACTAGCGTCCCAAGAGACCCAGTACTTC	CASSARLASQETQYF
TRBV5-5	TRBD1	-	TRBJ2-3	TGTGCCAGCAGCCCCTACGTACCGACAGGGGGGAGGACAGATACGCAGTATTTT	CASSPYVPTGGRTDTQYF
TRBV3-1/TRBV3-2	TRBD1	-	TRBJ1-1	TGTGCCAGCAGCCCCCAGGGACAGAGAGATGAAGCTTTCTTT	CASSPQGQRDEAFF
TRBV27	TRBD2	-	TRBJ2-2	TGTGCCAGCAGGCGCGGGAGTCACACCGGGGAGCTGTTTTTT	CASRRGSHTGELFF
TRBV11-2	TRBD2	-	TRBJ2-3	TGTGCCAGCAGCCGACCCACTAGCGGCACTAGCACAGATACGCAGTATTTT	CASSRPTSGTSTDTQYF
TRBV6-5	-	-	TRBJ2-2	TGTGCCAGCAGCATCCAGGGTTGGAACACCGGGGAGCTGTTTTTT	CASSIQGWNTGELFF
TRBV7-2	TRBD1	-	TRBJ1-6	TGTGCCAGCAGCCTCCGACAGGGAGATAATTCACCCCTCCACTTT	CASSLRQGDNSPLHF
TRBV15	TRBD1	-	TRBJ1-2	TGTGCCACCAGCAGCCCGGGGACAGGGAGAACAAGTAGTTACACCTTC	CATSSPGTGRTSSYTF
TRBV3-1/TRBV3-2	-	-	TRBJ1-4	TGTGCCAGCAGCCAAGAACCCAGGGGAATCGGTGAAAAACTGTTTTTT	CASSQEPRGIGEKLFF
TRBV10-3	-	-	TRBJ1-3	TGTGCCATCAGTGGGGAGAGTGGAAACACCATATATTTT	CAISGESGNTIYF
TRBV5-1	-	-	TRBJ1-2	TGCGCCAGCAGCTTGGACGGAGGTTCTTATGGCTACACCTTC	CASSLDGGSYGYTF
TRBV28	-	-	TRBJ1-2	TGTGCCAGCAGTTTGATGGGGGCCCTAGCTAACTATGGCTACACCTTC	CASSLMGALANYGYTF
TRBV6-5	-	once	TRBJ2-3	TGTGCCAGCACGGCGGGACTCACAGATACGCAGTATTTT	CASTAGLTDTQYF
TRBV5-1	TRBD1	-	TRBJ1-6	TGCGCCAGCAGCTCGGGACAGGGGGATTCACCCCTCCACTTT	CASSSGQGDSPLHF
TRBV30	TRBD2	-	TRBJ2-1	TGTGCCCATAGCGGGGGGTCTAGGTTGGATGAGCAGTTCTTC	CAHSGGSRLDEQFF
TRBV21-1	-	-	TRBJ1-3	TGTGCCAGCAGCTTAAACCCGGGACTCATACCACGGGCAGGAAACACCATATATTTT	CASSLNPGLIPRAGNTIYF
TRBV7-2	-	-	TRBJ1-1	TGTGCCAGCAGCTTAGAGAGGAACACTGAAGCTTTCTTT	CASSLERNTEAFF